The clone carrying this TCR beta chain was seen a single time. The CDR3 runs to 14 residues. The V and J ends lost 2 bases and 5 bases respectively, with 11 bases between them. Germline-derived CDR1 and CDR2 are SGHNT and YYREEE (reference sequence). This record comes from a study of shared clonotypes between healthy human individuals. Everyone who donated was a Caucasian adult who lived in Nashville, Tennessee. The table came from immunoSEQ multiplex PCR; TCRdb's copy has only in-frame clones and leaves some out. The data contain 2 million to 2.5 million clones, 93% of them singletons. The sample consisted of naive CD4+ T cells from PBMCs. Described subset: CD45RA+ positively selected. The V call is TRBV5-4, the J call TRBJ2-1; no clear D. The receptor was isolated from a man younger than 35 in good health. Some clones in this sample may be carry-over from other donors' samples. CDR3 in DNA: TGTGCCAGCAGCTTTGATGGAAGGGACAATGAGCAGTTCTTC. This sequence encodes CASSFDGRDNEQFF.